Listed here are 30 T cell receptor beta chains from one sample, sequenced in a study of response to subunit inactivated influenza vaccine. Each CDR3 protein is one row after TCRdb ran MiXCR on the RT-PCR reads. The sample yields about 540,000 distinct CDR3 sequences, 14% seen once. Here the sequenced sample was PBMCs from blood, taken roughly 12 days after vaccination. These TCRs come from a man over 45 who received an inactivated influenza vaccine.

This clonotype was seen a few times. The J gene is TRBJ2-7, the V gene TRBV6-5; tentatively, D is TRBD1 (6 bases). The germline CDR1 and CDR2 sequences are MNHEY and SVGAGI. The ends were cut back, 0 bases at V and 0 bases at J, with 9 bases in the middle. CDR3 size: 15 residues. This CDR3 is CASSYSGDNSYEQYF. The DNA of the CDR3 is TGTGCCAGCAGTTACTCGGGGGACAACTCCTACGAGCAGTACTTC.

The table lists this clonotype with a few counts. The CDR3 coding sequence is TGTGCCAGCAGTTTGTTAGACTTCAATCAGCCCCAGCATTTT. It specifies CASSLLDFNQPQHF. The gene calls are TRBV12-3 or TRBV12-4 and TRBJ1-5, with no clear D. The germline V and J ends were trimmed by 3 bases and 3 bases, with 9 bases remaining between them. This CDR3 is 14 amino acids long.

In DNA form, the CDR3 reads TGTGCCAGCAGTTACTCGACAGGTTCAGATACGCAGTATTTT. Translation: CASSYSTGSDTQYF. The chain uses TRBV6-5 and TRBJ2-3; D may be TRBD1 (6 bases). Germline lookup yields CDR1 MNHEY and CDR2 SVGAGI. Trimming removed 0 bases from V and 4 bases from J, with 8 bases in between. There are 14 residues in the CDR3.

This rearrangement joins TRBV20-1 to TRBJ2-2; D possibly corresponds to TRBD1 (6 bases). Deletions cut 5 bases from V and 7 bases from J, with 17 bases between. CDR1 is DFQATT and CDR2 is SNEGSKA in the germline V gene (reference sequence). The CDR3 extends over 14 amino acids. CDR3 coding DNA: TGCAGTGCTTCTTTCCAGGGGAGCCACGGGGAGCTGTTTTTT. It codes for CSASFQGSHGELFF.

The chain combines TRBV5-1 with TRBJ2-1; 9 bases are a match to TRBD1. This CDR3 comprises 13 residues. Germline loops: CDR1 SGHRS, CDR2 YFSETQ. J lost 10 bases, V lost 4 bases, and 6 bases had no gene match. The CDR3 DNA is TGCGCCAGCAGCCTAAATACAGGGGGCGAGCAGTTCTTC. Protein product: CASSLNTGGEQFF.

This clonotype showed up just a few times. V usage is TRBV6-4 and J usage is TRBJ1-2; TRBD1 is a possible D gene (5 bases). This CDR3 contains 14 residues. The V and J ends lost 0 bases and 4 bases respectively, with 9 bases between them. Germline lookup yields CDR1 MRHNA and CDR2 SNTAGT. CDR3 coding DNA: TGTGCCAGCAGTGACTCCAGGACAAGCTATGGCTACACCTTC. Protein product: CASSDSRTSYGYTF.

This clonotype was observed at least ten times. The chain has TRBV5-1 and TRBJ1-2, with D tentatively TRBD1 (5 bases). Germline V CDR1 and CDR2: SGHRS, YFSETQ. This CDR3 has 14 residues. V gave up 4 bases and J gave up 0 bases, with 10 bases separating them. Written as DNA, the CDR3 is TGCGCCAGCAGCCCGACAGCAACTAACTATGGCTACACCTTC. Translation gives CASSPTATNYGYTF.

The J gene is TRBJ2-3, the V gene TRBV5-1, with a weak D call TRBD1 (6 bases). CDR1 and CDR2 (germline): SGHRS, YFSETQ. This CDR3 region has 14 residues. Between the trimmed V and J ends, which lost 5 bases and 4 bases, there was a span of 14 bases. CDR3 bases: TGCGCCAGCAGGAGGGAACAGGGAGCAGATACGCAGTATTTT. This codes for CASRREQGADTQYF.

The CDR3 sequence: CSARAGHLDGYTF. CDR3 nucleotides: TGCAGTGCTAGAGCAGGGCACCTGGATGGCTACACCTTC. This chain joins TRBV20-1 and TRBJ1-2, with a weak D call TRBD1 (5 bases). Germline values: CDR1 DFQATT, CDR2 SNEGSKA (reference sequence). This CDR3 has 13 amino acids. V lost 1 base and J 6 bases, leaving 12 bases between the germline ends.

This chain links TRBV12-3 or TRBV12-4 with TRBJ2-3; 8 bases agree with TRBD2. The CDR3 totals 13 residues. The V segment lost 3 bases and the J segment 5 bases; nucleotides outside the gene matches: 1. CDR3 nucleotide sequence: TGTGCCAGCAGTTTCGGGAGGGGAGATACGCAGTATTTT. Amino acid sequence: CASSFGRGDTQYF.

The chain recombines TRBV20-1 with TRBJ2-1; weak D call: TRBD2 (6 bases). CDR1 and CDR2 from the germline V gene are DFQATT and SNEGSKA (reference sequence). Trimming left V 1 base short and J 2 bases short, with 12 bases between. The CDR3 has 15 amino acids. CDR3 nucleotides: TGCAGTGCTAGAGCCTATGGCGGGACCTACAATGAGCAGTTCTTC. It encodes CSARAYGGTYNEQFF.

The chain joins TRBV11-2 to TRBJ1-1; D is unclear. The V end lost 8 bases, the J end lost 13 bases, and 17 bases lay between the germline ends. Germline assignment: CDR1 SGHAT and CDR2 FQNNGV. This CDR3 contains 11 residues. CDR3 in amino acids: CASASTVTVFF. The CDR3 DNA follows: TGTGCCAGCGCCTCCACGGTGACTGTTTTCTTT.

The chain couples TRBV5-1 to TRBJ2-1; D possibly uses TRBD1 or TRBD2 (6 bases each). This CDR3 has 16 residues. The germline V gene encodes CDR1 SGHRS and CDR2 YFSETQ. V shed 1 base and J shed 2 bases, with 13 bases lying between them. CDR3 DNA: TGCGCCAGCAGCTTGTCGGGGGCACTGACCTACAATGAGCAGTTCTTC. This gives the protein CASSLSGALTYNEQFF.

This clonotype was counted only a few times. This rearrangement joins TRBV7-9 to TRBJ1-4; D is perhaps TRBD1 (6 bases). CDR1 SEHNR and CDR2 FQNEAQ come from the germline V gene (reference sequence). The V gene lost 5 bases and the J gene lost 3 bases, with 19 bases spanning the gap. The CDR3 contains 17 residues. This CDR3 reads CASSQMRTGPSNEKLFF. As DNA, the CDR3 is TGTGCCAGCAGCCAGATGCGTACAGGGCCCTCTAATGAAAAACTGTTTTTT.

The rearrangement uses TRBV6-1 and TRBJ2-1; no clear D gene. Germline V lookup: CDR1 MNHNS, CDR2 SASEGT. There are 17 residues in the CDR3. With 7 bases removed from V and 1 base from J, the gap between germline ends came to 20 bases. The CDR3 sequence: CASTSLTGLKSYNEQFF. The DNA of the CDR3 is TGTGCCAGCACCTCGCTTACCGGGCTGAAATCCTACAATGAGCAGTTCTTC.

This clonotype was counted a few times. This chain links TRBV5-1 with TRBJ2-1; D is ambiguous. This CDR3 comprises 15 residues. Trimming shortened V by 4 bases and J by 3 bases, and 14 bases separated the two germline ends. The V gene's germline CDR1 is SGHRS and CDR2 YFSETQ. CDR3 nucleotide sequence: TGCGCCAGCAGCCTTCGACAAGAAATCTACAATGAGCAGTTCTTC. It yields the protein CASSLRQEIYNEQFF.

The chain links TRBV7-2 to TRBJ2-1, with TRBD2 identical over 13 bases. CDR1 and CDR2 from the germline V gene are SGHTA and FQGNSA. CDR3 length: 17 amino acids. Trimming took 5 bases from V and 7 from J; bases not matched to a gene: 11. The CDR3 region has the DNA TGTGCCAGCAGCCATATTTTACTAGCGGGAGGGGGGAATGAGCAGTTCTTC. Translating gives CASSHILLAGGGNEQFF.

The table lists this clonotype with many counts. This chain connects TRBV5-1 to TRBJ2-3, with unresolved D. Looked up from germline, CDR1 is SGHRS and CDR2 is YFSETQ. The V end lost 5 bases, the J end lost 0 bases, and 7 bases lay between the germline ends. CDR3 length: 13 residues. DNA of the CDR3: TGCGCCAGCAGGCCTCCTAGCACAGATACGCAGTATTTT. Translation: CASRPPSTDTQYF.

This clonotype was found a few times. The rearrangement links TRBV6-1 to TRBJ2-7; unclear D gene. This CDR3 contains 13 residues. CDR1 MNHNS and CDR2 SASEGT come from the germline V gene. V dropped 5 bases and J dropped 4 bases, with 12 bases sitting between them. The CDR3 region is CASSPTNFYEQYF. CDR3 DNA: TGTGCCAGCAGTCCAACAAATTTTTACGAGCAGTACTTC.

This clonotype showed up just a few times. The chain links TRBV7-8 to TRBJ1-5; D is unresolved. Germline lookup yields CDR1 SGHVS and CDR2 FQNEAQ. V was clipped by 1 base and J by 10 bases, with 11 bases between them. The CDR3 sequence is 13 residues long. DNA of the CDR3: TGTGCCAGCAGCTTAGAGGCAGCAAGCCCCCAGCATTTT. This encodes CASSLEAASPQHF. Full variable domain (remainder filled in from reference TRBV7-8 and TRBJ1-5): GAGVSQSPRYKVAKRGQDVALRCDPISGHVSLFWYQQALGQGPEFLTYFQNEAQLDKSGLPSDRFFAERPEGSVSTLKIQRTQQEDSAVYLCASSLEAASPQHFGDGTRLSIL.

This clonotype turned up a few times. The chain is built from TRBV4-2 and TRBJ2-3, with 10 bases identical to TRBD2. Germline trimming cut 1 base from V and 4 bases from J; bases unmatched to any gene: 5. Germline-derived CDR1 and CDR2 are LGHNA and YNFKEQ. This CDR3 spans 16 amino acids. CDR3 loop: CASSQGSGGAADTQYF. DNA of the CDR3: TGTGCCAGCAGCCAAGGGAGCGGGGGGGCCGCAGATACGCAGTATTTT.

In this sample, this clonotype turned up many times. This chain uses TRBV27 with TRBJ2-1; D gene unclear. This CDR3 is built from 16 residues. The V end lost 5 bases, the J end lost 0 bases, and 14 bases lay between the germline ends. In germline, CDR1 is MNHEY, CDR2 SMNVEV (reference sequence). Here the CDR3 reads CASSPYDPASYNEQFF. In nucleotides, the CDR3 is TGTGCCAGCAGTCCGTACGACCCGGCCTCCTACAATGAGCAGTTCTTC.

This chain links TRBV25-1 with TRBJ2-2, with D tentatively TRBD2 (5 bases). Germline V gene data show CDR1 as MGHDK and CDR2 as SYGVNS. The CDR3 totals 15 residues. V was trimmed by 2 bases and J by 1 base, leaving 8 bases between them. The CDR3 is CASSEEGMNTGELFF. CDR3 DNA sequence: TGTGCCAGCAGTGAAGAGGGCATGAACACCGGGGAGCTGTTTTTT.

This clonotype has more than one count but fewer than ten. This sequence joins TRBV3-1 and TRBJ2-1; 10 nucleotides line up with TRBD2. The CDR3 extends over 20 amino acids. The ends lost 1 base at V and 0 bases at J; junction bases unmatched: 12. Germline lookup yields CDR1 LGHDT and CDR2 YNNKEL (reference sequence). CDR3 residues: CASSQGVRTSGETSYNEQFF. The CDR3 DNA is TGTGCCAGCAGCCAAGGGGTAAGAACTAGCGGGGAGACCTCCTACAATGAGCAGTTCTTC.

The genes are TRBV3-1 and TRBJ1-1; the D gene is possibly TRBD1 (5 bases). This CDR3 region has 15 residues. Looked up from germline, CDR1 is LGHDT and CDR2 is YNNKEL (reference sequence). V was clipped by 0 bases and J by 6 bases, with 14 bases between them. CDR3 DNA: TGTGCCAGCAGCCAAGATTTCGTGGGAGGGGCTGAAGCTTTCTTT. Amino acids: CASSQDFVGGAEAFF.

This clonotype was counted at least ten times. J is TRBJ2-1 and V is TRBV27; 12 bases fit TRBD2. The germline CDR1 and CDR2 sequences are MNHEY and SMNVEV (reference sequence). J was trimmed by 12 bases and V by 7 bases; bases with no gene match: 25. The CDR3 loop spans 19 amino acids. CDR3 DNA: TGTGCCAGCACCTCATTGACAGGTTTCGGCCTAGCGGGGGGGGAGCTGCAGTTCTTC. It specifies CASTSLTGFGLAGGELQFF.

The gene calls are TRBV2 and TRBJ2-3; D may correspond to TRBD1 or TRBD2 (6 bases each). V lost 6 bases, J lost 1 base, and 14 bases lay in between. The CDR3 has 15 residues. The germline V gene has CDR1 SNHLY and CDR2 FYNNEI. The CDR3 here is CASSKGGIRTDTQYF. The DNA of the CDR3 is TGTGCCAGCAGCAAAGGGGGGATTCGCACAGATACGCAGTATTTT.

This clonotype came up a few times. The chain carries TRBV4-1 and TRBJ2-3; 7 nucleotides align to TRBD2. The V gene end was trimmed by 1 base and the J gene end by 4 bases; junction bases not matched to a gene: 8. The CDR3 has 16 amino acids. CDR1 is MGHRA, CDR2 YSYEKL, per germline. The CDR3 nucleotides read TGCGCCAGCAGCCAAGGAAGGCGGGGAGGGCCAGATACGCAGTATTTT. It specifies CASSQGRRGGPDTQYF.

The V gene is TRBV6-2 or TRBV6-3, the J gene TRBJ2-1; 8 bases fit TRBD2. V trimming: 7 bases; J trimming: 2 bases; junction bases outside the gene matches: 4. This CDR3 region has 14 residues. Germline CDR1 reads MNHEY; CDR2 reads SVGEGT. The CDR3 bases are TGTGCCAGCATCCCCGGGAGGGCCTACAATGAGCAGTTCTTC. This sequence encodes CASIPGRAYNEQFF.

This clonotype has more than one count but fewer than ten. The chain couples TRBV5-5 to TRBJ2-1; no clear D. This CDR3 is built from 13 residues. Trimming took 1 base from V and 6 from J, leaving 8 bases between them. Germline CDR1 reads SGHKS; CDR2 reads YYEKEE (reference sequence). The CDR3 sequence is CASSLPLPNEQFF. The CDR3 DNA is TGTGCCAGCAGCTTGCCACTCCCCAATGAGCAGTTCTTC.